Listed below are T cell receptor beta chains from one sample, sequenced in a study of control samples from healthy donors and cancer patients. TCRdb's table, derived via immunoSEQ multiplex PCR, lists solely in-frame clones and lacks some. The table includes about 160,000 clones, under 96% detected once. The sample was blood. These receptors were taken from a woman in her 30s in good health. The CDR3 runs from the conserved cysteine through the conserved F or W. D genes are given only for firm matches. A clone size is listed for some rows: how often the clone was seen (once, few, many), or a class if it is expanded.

cdr3_nt: TGTGCCAGCCGCCAGCGGGAGTCCTCCTACGAGCAGTACTTC
cdr3_aa: CASRQRESSYEQYF
clone_size: once
j_call: TRBJ2-7
v_call: TRBV18
d_call: TRBD2

cdr3_nt: TGTGCCAGCAGCTTTTTGGCTGGAGGCTACACCTTC
cdr3_aa: CASSFLAGGYTF
clone_size: once
j_call: TRBJ1-2
v_call: TRBV5-8
d_call: .

cdr3_nt: TGTGCCAGCAGTGCGAAGGGTGAGCAGTTCTTC
cdr3_aa: CASSAKGEQFF
clone_size: .
j_call: TRBJ2-1
v_call: TRBV6-4
d_call: .

cdr3_nt: TGTGCCAGCAGCTTAGAAGGGGTTGGCGGGGAGCTGTTTTTT
cdr3_aa: CASSLEGVGGELFF
clone_size: .
j_call: TRBJ2-2
v_call: TRBV7-9
d_call: .

cdr3_nt: TGTGCCAGCAGCTTAGCGCTTGGAGGCAGGGCGAGGACTGAAGCTTTCTTT
cdr3_aa: CASSLALGGRARTEAFF
clone_size: .
j_call: TRBJ1-1
v_call: TRBV7-2
d_call: .

cdr3_nt: TGTGCCAGTAGTATGCGGAGGGAGCAGTTCTTC
cdr3_aa: CASSMRREQFF
clone_size: once
j_call: TRBJ2-1
v_call: TRBV19
d_call: .

cdr3_nt: TGTGCCAGCAGCCCGGCCGTACGTCCCGGGGAGCAGTACTTC
cdr3_aa: CASSPAVRPGEQYF
clone_size: .
j_call: TRBJ2-7
v_call: TRBV3-1/TRBV3-2
d_call: .

cdr3_nt: TGTGCCAGCAGCAGAGGGACAGGGGGGACCTACGAGCAGTACTTC
cdr3_aa: CASSRGTGGTYEQYF
clone_size: .
j_call: TRBJ2-7
v_call: TRBV9
d_call: TRBD1

cdr3_nt: TGTGCCAGCAGTTTGAGGAAGGGGGGTGAGGAAAATGAAAAACTGTTTTTT
cdr3_aa: CASSLRKGGEENEKLFF
clone_size: once
j_call: TRBJ1-4
v_call: TRBV27
d_call: .

cdr3_nt: TGTGCCAGCAGGCGGGGACAGGGGAATAGGAATGAGCAGTTCTTC
cdr3_aa: CASRRGQGNRNEQFF
clone_size: .
j_call: TRBJ2-1
v_call: TRBV5-6
d_call: TRBD1

cdr3_nt: TGTGCCAGCAGTTTATTTTTGTTAAGACTAGCGGGAGACGTCAATGAGCAGTTCTTC
cdr3_aa: CASSLFLLRLAGDVNEQFF
clone_size: .
j_call: TRBJ2-1
v_call: TRBV28
d_call: TRBD2

cdr3_nt: TGTGCCAGAAGCCCAAACCCGGGACAGACATTTTCCTCCTATAATTCACCCCTCCACTTT
cdr3_aa: CARSPNPGQTFSSYNSPLHF
clone_size: .
j_call: TRBJ1-6
v_call: TRBV7-5
d_call: .

cdr3_nt: TGCGCCAGCAGCTTGGAAGGATTGGGGAATCAGCCCCAGCATTTT
cdr3_aa: CASSLEGLGNQPQHF
clone_size: .
j_call: TRBJ1-5
v_call: TRBV5-1
d_call: .